This T cell receptor (beta chain) is drawn from a study of Graves' ophthalmopathy and Graves' hyperthyroidism. Background on the study: Hyperthyroidism was considered stable when no ophthalmopathy appeared within 18 months of follow-up.

The germline V and J ends were trimmed by 2 bases and 11 bases, with 16 bases remaining between them. Germline CDR1 is SNHLY and CDR2 is FYNNEI. The CDR3 contains 14 residues. RNA transcripts provided the template for amplifying TCR beta CDR3 regions. RT-PCR was first run with HTBI primers, then multiplex PCR in a second round. TCRdb called the multiplex PCR reads again in MiXCR, with one record for every CDR3 protein. The sample has 580,000 or so distinct CDR3 sequences, under 45% seen once. The V call is TRBV2, the J call TRBJ1-5; weak D call: TRBD1 (6 bases). This TCR was recovered from an adult man with Graves' hyperthyroidism. Sequenced: peripheral blood or thyroid tissue (not recorded which). The CDR3 coding sequence is TGTGCCAGCAGTGAATCCAGGGGCGTGGAGACCCAGCATTTT. Its translation: CASSESRGVETQHF.